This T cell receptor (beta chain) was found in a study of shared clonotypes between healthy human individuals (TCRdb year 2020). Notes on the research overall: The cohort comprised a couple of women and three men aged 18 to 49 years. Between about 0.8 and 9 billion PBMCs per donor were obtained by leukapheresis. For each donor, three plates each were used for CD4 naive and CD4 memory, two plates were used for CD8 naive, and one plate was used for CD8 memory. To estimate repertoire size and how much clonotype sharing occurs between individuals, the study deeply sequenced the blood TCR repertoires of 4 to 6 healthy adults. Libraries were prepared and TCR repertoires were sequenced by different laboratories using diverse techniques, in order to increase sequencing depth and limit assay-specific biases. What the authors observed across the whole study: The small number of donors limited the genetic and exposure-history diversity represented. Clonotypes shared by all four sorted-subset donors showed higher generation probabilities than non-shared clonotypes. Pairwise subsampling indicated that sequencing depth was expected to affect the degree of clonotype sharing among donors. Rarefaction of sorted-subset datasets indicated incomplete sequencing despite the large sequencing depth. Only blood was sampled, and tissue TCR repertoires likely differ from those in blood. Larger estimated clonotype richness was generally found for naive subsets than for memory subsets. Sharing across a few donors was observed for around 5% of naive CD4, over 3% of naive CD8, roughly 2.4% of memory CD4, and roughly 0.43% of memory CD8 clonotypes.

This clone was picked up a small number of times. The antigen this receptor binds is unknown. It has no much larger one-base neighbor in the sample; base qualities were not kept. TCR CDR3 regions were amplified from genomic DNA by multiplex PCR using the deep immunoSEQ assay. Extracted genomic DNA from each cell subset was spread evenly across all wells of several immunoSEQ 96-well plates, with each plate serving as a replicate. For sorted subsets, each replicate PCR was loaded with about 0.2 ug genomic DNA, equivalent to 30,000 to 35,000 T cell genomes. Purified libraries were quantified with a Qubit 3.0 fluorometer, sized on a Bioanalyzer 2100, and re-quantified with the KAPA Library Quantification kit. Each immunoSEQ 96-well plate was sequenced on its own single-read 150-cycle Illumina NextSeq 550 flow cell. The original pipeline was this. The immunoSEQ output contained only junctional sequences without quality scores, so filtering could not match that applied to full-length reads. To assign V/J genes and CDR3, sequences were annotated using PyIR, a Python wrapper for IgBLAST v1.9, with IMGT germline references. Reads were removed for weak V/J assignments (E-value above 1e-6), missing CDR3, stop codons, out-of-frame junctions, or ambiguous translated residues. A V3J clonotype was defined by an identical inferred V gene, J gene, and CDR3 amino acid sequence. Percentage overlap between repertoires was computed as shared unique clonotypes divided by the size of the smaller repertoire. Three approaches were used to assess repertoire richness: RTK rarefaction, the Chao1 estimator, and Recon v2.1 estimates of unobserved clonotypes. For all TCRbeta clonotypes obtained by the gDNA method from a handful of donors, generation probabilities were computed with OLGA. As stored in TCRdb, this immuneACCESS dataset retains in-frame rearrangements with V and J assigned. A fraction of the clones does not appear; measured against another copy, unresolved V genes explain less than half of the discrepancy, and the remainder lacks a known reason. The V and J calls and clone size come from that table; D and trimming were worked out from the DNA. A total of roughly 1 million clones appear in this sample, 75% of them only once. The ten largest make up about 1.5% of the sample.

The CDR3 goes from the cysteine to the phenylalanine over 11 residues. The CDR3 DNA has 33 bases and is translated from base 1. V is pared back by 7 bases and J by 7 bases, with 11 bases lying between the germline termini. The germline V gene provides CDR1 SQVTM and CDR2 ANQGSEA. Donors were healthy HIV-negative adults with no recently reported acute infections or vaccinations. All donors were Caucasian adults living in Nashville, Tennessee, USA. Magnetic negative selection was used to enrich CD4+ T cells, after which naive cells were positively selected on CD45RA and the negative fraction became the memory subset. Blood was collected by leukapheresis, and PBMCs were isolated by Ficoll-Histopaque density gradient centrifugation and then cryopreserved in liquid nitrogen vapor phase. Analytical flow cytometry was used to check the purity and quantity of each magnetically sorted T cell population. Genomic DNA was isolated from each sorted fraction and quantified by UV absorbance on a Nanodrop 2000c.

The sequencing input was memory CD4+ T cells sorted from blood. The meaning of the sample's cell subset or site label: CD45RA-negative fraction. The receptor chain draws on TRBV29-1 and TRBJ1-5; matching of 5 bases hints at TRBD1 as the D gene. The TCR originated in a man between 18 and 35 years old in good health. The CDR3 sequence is CSAGDGQPQHF. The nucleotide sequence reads TGCAGCGCTGGGGACGGGCAGCCCCAGCATTTT.